The 5 T cell receptor beta chains presented below share a single source sample, sequenced in a study of T cell responses to AZD1222 COVID-19 vaccine. Assay used: immunoSEQ multiplex PCR; TCRdb lists only in-frame clones, some missing. The sample records some 80,000 clones, approximately 88% being singletons. The material sequenced was peripheral blood, taken 28 days after the second dose of the MenACWY control vaccine. Every receptor here comes from an adult who received the MenACWY meningococcal vaccine as a control.

The chain joins TRBV2 to TRBJ2-4; TRBD1 is a possible D gene (5 bases). The V gene's germline CDR1 is SNHLY and CDR2 FYNNEI. This CDR3 contains 13 residues. The V end was cut by 2 bases, the J end by 4 bases, with 6 bases between. CDR3 in amino acids: CASSESGKNIQYF. The DNA of the CDR3 is TGTGCCAGCAGTGAATCAGGGAAAAACATTCAGTACTTC.

Only a few counts were recorded for this clone. The chain has TRBV2 and TRBJ2-4; either TRBD1 or TRBD2 may supply D (5 bases each). The V end was cut by 4 bases, the J end by 2 bases, with 21 bases between. The germline gives CDR1 SNHLY, CDR2 FYNNEI. CDR3 length: 18 amino acids. The DNA for the CDR3 is TGTGCCAGCAGTGCCATCGTGGGGGTGGACCGGACCAAAAACATTCAGTACTTC. Protein product: CASSAIVGVDRTKNIQYF.

V and J are TRBV6-1 and TRBJ2-4, with 14 bases that match TRBD2. Germline values: CDR1 MNHNS, CDR2 SASEGT. The CDR3 has 23 residues. V dropped 0 bases and J dropped 4; count of bases not matched to a gene: 20. CDR3 loop: CASSEALRTSGGSPSSVKNIQYF. The CDR3, as DNA: TGTGCCAGCAGTGAAGCGCTTCGGACTAGCGGGGGGTCTCCATCAAGCGTGAAAAACATTCAGTACTTC.

The chain links TRBV6-2 or TRBV6-3 to TRBJ1-1; 8 nucleotides line up with TRBD1. Germline CDR1 MNHEY, CDR2 SVGEGT. The junction had 2 bases not matched to a gene; V was cut back by 3 bases and J by 8 bases. The CDR3 loop spans 12 amino acids. CDR3 amino acids: CASSYRQGEAFF. DNA for the CDR3: TGTGCCAGCAGTTATCGACAGGGGGAAGCTTTCTTT.

The chain employs TRBV7-2 and TRBJ2-7; the match to TRBD1 covers 8 bases. V lost 0 bases and J lost 4; bases outside the gene matches: 5. CDR3 size: 15 residues. Germline CDR1 and CDR2: SGHTA and FQGNSA. The CDR3 spells CASSLAADRAYEQYF. The DNA of the CDR3 is TGTGCCAGCAGCTTAGCGGCGGACAGGGCTTACGAGCAGTACTTC.